These T cell receptor beta chains were read from a single sample in a study of blood T cell repertoires in COVID-19. Data came from immunoSEQ multiplex PCR; TCRdb stores just in-frame clones and leaves some out. The sample has about 220,000 clones, about nine tenths seen once. Specimen: PBMCs or T cells enriched from blood (not recorded which). These receptors were collected from a woman aged 25 to 39 who had recovered from COVID-19. CDR3s include the opening cysteine and the closing phenylalanine or tryptophan. D genes are given only for firm matches. Not every row has a clone size; where given, it reads once, few, many or a size class.

CASSSGLAEITQYF | TGTGCCAGCAGCTCGGGACTAGCGGAGATAACGCAGTATTTT | . | TRBV5-4 | TRBD2 | TRBJ2-3
CASSFPGSEETQYF | TGCGCCAGCAGCTTCCCAGGCTCCGAAGAGACCCAGTACTTC | . | TRBV5-1 | . | TRBJ2-5
CASSVGQGYGYTF | TGTGCCAGCAGCGTGGGACAGGGCTATGGCTACACCTTC | . | TRBV7-6 | TRBD1 | TRBJ1-2
CASSIRQLNTEAFF | TGTGCCAGCAGTATTAGACAGTTGAACACTGAAGCTTTCTTT | . | TRBV2 | . | TRBJ1-1
CASSLRRGKLEKLFF | TGTGCCAGCAGCTTACGCAGGGGAAAACTTGAAAAACTGTTTTTT | . | TRBV7-9 | . | TRBJ1-4
CASTTMGPGQDTKAFF | TGCGCCAGCACCACAATGGGACCGGGACAGGACACCAAAGCTTTCTTT | . | TRBV4-1 | TRBD1 | TRBJ1-1
CASSFTGLYGYTF | TGTGCCAGCAGTTTTACCGGACTGTATGGCTACACCTTC | . | TRBV12-3/TRBV12-4 | . | TRBJ1-2
CASSELQGGNSPLHF | TGTGCCAGCAGTGAATTACAGGGGGGGAATTCACCCCTCCACTTT | . | TRBV6-1 | TRBD1 | TRBJ1-6
CASSPGPYSGNTIYF | TGTGCCAGCTCACCGGGCCCCTACTCTGGAAACACCATATATTTT | once | TRBV18 | . | TRBJ1-3
CASSGYGYTF | TGTGCCAGCTCAGGCTATGGCTACACCTTC | . | TRBV7-2 | . | TRBJ1-2
CASSLAAGSYSNQPQHF | TGTGCCAGCAGCTTAGCGGCAGGGTCCTATAGCAATCAGCCCCAGCATTTT | . | TRBV7-9 | . | TRBJ1-5
CASSPRRDNSYEQYF | TGTGCCAGCTCACCGCGTCGGGACAACTCCTACGAGCAGTACTTC | . | TRBV18 | . | TRBJ2-7
CASSPNRRTEAFF | TGTGCCAGCAGCCCGAATAGGCGGACTGAAGCTTTCTTT | . | TRBV3-1/TRBV3-2 | . | TRBJ1-1
CASSLEGGSQETQYF | TGTGCCAGCAGCTTAGAAGGGGGATCCCAAGAGACCCAGTACTTC | . | TRBV5-4 | . | TRBJ2-5
CANPQDIRIYEQYF | TGTGCTAACCCCCAGGACATCCGTATATACGAGCAGTACTTC | . | TRBV30 | . | TRBJ2-7
CASSLTRGNTEAFF | TGTGCCAGCAGCTTAACCAGGGGAAACACTGAAGCTTTCTTT | . | TRBV7-2 | . | TRBJ1-1
CASSLALAGTTGELFF | TGTGCTAGCAGCTTAGCACTAGCGGGGACCACCGGGGAGCTGTTTTTT | . | TRBV7-7 | TRBD2 | TRBJ2-2
CASSRSGGSNTQYF | TGTGCCAGCAGCCGATCTGGGGGGTCGAATACGCAGTATTTT | . | TRBV5-4 | . | TRBJ2-3
CASSVRGGTDTQYF | TGTGCCAGCAGCGTGCGGGGGGGAACAGATACGCAGTATTTT | few | TRBV9 | TRBD2 | TRBJ2-3
CASSQTGRSNSPLHF | TGTGCCAGCAGCCAGACAGGGAGGAGTAATTCACCCCTCCACTTT | . | TRBV5-4 | TRBD1 | TRBJ1-6
CASSLSELAGGNEQFF | TGTGCCAGCAGTTTATCCGAGCTAGCGGGGGGTAATGAGCAGTTCTTC | . | TRBV27 | TRBD2 | TRBJ2-1
CASSEAGGLDEQYF | TGTGCCAGCAGTGAGGCGGGGGGGCTAGACGAGCAGTACTTC | . | TRBV6-1 | TRBD2 | TRBJ2-7
CSVEEGGDATEAFF | TGCAGCGTTGAAGAGGGGGGGGACGCCACTGAAGCTTTCTTT | once | TRBV29-1 | . | TRBJ1-1
CASRTGGSYSPLHF | TGTGCCAGCAGGACAGGGGGCAGTTATTCACCCCTCCACTTT | . | TRBV14 | TRBD1 | TRBJ1-6
CSVVTNRDGYTF | TGCAGCGTTGTCACCAACAGGGACGGCTACACCTTC | . | TRBV29-1 | . | TRBJ1-2
CASSLDPETQYF | TGCGCCAGCAGTCTAGATCCGGAGACCCAGTACTTC | . | TRBV4-1 | . | TRBJ2-5
CASSRDRTSNQPQHF | TGTGCCAGCAGTCGGGATAGGACTAGCAATCAGCCCCAGCATTTT | . | TRBV7-9 | . | TRBJ1-5
CASSYSTGGSGGYTF | TGTGCCAGCAGTTACTCGACAGGGGGGAGTGGTGGCTACACCTTC | . | TRBV6-5 | TRBD1 | TRBJ1-2
CASSQLTGPNEKLFF | TGCGCCAGCAGCCAATTGACAGGGCCAAATGAAAAACTGTTTTTT | once | TRBV4-1 | TRBD1 | TRBJ1-4
CASSSRDRVTTGELFF | TGTGCCAGCAGCTCCCGGGACAGGGTGACGACCGGGGAGCTGTTTTTT | once | TRBV3-1/TRBV3-2 | TRBD1 | TRBJ2-2
CATSDRTRIPLSPLHF | TGTGCCACCAGTGACCGAACGAGGATCCCCCTTTCACCCCTCCACTTT | . | TRBV24-1 | . | TRBJ1-6
CASRGHQFSGNTIYF | TGTGCCAGCAGGGGACACCAATTCTCTGGAAACACCATATATTTT | . | TRBV16 | . | TRBJ1-3
CASSAKPGGTDTQYF | TGTGCCAGCAGCGCGAAGCCAGGGGGGACAGATACGCAGTATTTT | . | TRBV9 | . | TRBJ2-3
CASSLEIHGSGYTF | TGTGCCAGCAGCTTAGAAATACACGGGAGCGGCTACACCTTC | . | TRBV7-9 | . | TRBJ1-2
CASSLMGAPEAFF | TGTGCCAGCAGCTTGATGGGGGCACCTGAAGCTTTCTTT | . | TRBV11-2 | . | TRBJ1-1
CASSETGEGQPQHF | TGTGCCAGCAGTGAAACCGGGGAGGGTCAGCCCCAGCATTTT | few | TRBV6-4 | . | TRBJ1-5
CASSVSRDTEAFF | TGTGCCAGTAGTGTCTCCAGGGACACTGAAGCTTTCTTT | . | TRBV19 | . | TRBJ1-1
CASSSPGLATDTQYF | TGTGCCAGCAGCTCGCCGGGACTAGCAACAGATACGCAGTATTTT | . | TRBV3-1/TRBV3-2 | TRBD2 | TRBJ2-3